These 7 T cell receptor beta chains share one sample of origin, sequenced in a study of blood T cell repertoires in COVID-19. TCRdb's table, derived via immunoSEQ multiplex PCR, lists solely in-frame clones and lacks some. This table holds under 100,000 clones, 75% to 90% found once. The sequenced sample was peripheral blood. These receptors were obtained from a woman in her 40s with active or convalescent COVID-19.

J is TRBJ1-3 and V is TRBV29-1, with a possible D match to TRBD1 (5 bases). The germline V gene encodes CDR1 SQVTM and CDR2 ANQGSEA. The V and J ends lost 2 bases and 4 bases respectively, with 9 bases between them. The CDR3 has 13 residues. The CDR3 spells CSVEQGLGNTIYF. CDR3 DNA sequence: TGCAGCGTTGAACAGGGTCTGGGAAACACCATATATTTT.

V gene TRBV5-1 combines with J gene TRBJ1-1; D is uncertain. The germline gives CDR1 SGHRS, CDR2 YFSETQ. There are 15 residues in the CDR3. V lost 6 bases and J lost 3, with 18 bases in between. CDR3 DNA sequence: TGCGCCAGCACGCCAAATGGGGAGTTGGACACTGAAGCTTTCTTT. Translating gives CASTPNGELDTEAFF. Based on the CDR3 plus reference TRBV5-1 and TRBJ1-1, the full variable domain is KAGVTQTPRYLIKTRGQQVTLSCSPISGHRSVSWYQQTPGQGLQFLFEYFSETQRNKGNFPGRFSGRQFSNSRSEMNVSTLELGDSALYLCASTPNGELDTEAFFGQGTRLTVV.

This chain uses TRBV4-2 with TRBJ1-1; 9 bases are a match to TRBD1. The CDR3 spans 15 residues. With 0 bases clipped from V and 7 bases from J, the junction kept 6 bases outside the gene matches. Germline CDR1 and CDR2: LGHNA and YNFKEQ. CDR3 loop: CASSQDRDREDEAFF. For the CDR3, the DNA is TGTGCCAGCAGCCAAGATCGGGACAGGGAGGATGAAGCTTTCTTT.

CDR3 coding DNA: TGTGCCAGCAGTCACTACAGGGGGGGCGGCTACACCTTC. It encodes CASSHYRGGGYTF. The J gene is TRBJ1-2, the V gene TRBV6-5; TRBD1 aligns across 8 bases. CDR3 length: 13 amino acids. Trimming at V came to 5 bases and at J to 8 bases, leaving 7 bases not matched to a gene. Per germline, CDR1 MNHEY and CDR2 SVGAGI.

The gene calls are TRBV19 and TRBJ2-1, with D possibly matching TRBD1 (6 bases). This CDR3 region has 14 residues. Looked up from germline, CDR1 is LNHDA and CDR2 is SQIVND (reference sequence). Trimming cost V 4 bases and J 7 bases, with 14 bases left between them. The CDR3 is CASSTNRVRNEQFF. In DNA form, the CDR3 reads TGTGCCAGTAGTACCAACAGGGTTCGGAATGAGCAGTTCTTC. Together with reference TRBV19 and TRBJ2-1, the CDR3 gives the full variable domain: DGGITQSPKYLFRKEGQNVTLSCEQNLNHDAMYWYRQDPGQGLRLIYYSQIVNDFQKGDIAEGYSVSREKKESFPLTVTSAQKNPTAFYLCASSTNRVRNEQFFGPGTRLTVL.

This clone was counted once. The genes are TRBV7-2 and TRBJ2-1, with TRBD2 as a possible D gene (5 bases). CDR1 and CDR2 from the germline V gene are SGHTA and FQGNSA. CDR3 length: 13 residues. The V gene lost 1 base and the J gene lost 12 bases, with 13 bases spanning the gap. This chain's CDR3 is CASSLGIANLQFF. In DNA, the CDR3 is TGTGCCAGCAGCTTAGGGATAGCGAATTTGCAGTTCTTC.

CDR3 in amino acids: CASSVSGHFGYTF. The CDR3 DNA reads TGTGCCAGCAGTGTATCGGGACATTTTGGCTACACCTTC. The chain joins TRBV6-4 to TRBJ1-2, with D tentatively TRBD1 (6 bases). V lost 4 bases, J lost 7 bases, and 13 bases lay in between. Germline lookup yields CDR1 MRHNA and CDR2 SNTAGT. The CDR3 runs 13 residues.